What follows are 24 T cell receptor beta chains derived from one specimen sequenced in a study of blood T cell repertoires in COVID-19 (dated by TCRdb to the early 2020s). The library was prepared using the immunoSEQ multiplex PCR assay. TCRdb took this table from immuneACCESS and kept in-frame rearrangements with V and J called. Such tables lack part of the clones; where checked against another copy, unresolved V genes explain under half of the gap, and the rest is unexplained. Within this sample are 300,000 to 350,000 clones, with about nine tenths of them counted one time only. The leading ten clones occupy 3% to 4% of the sample. The sequencing input was peripheral blood. All receptors come from a woman between 55 and 75 years old with COVID-19, enrolled during active disease.

The chain links TRBV5-8 to TRBJ1-1, with TRBD1 identical over 7 bases. Germline V CDR1 and CDR2: SGHTS, YDEGEE. The V segment lost 2 bases and the J segment 4 bases; nucleotides outside the gene matches: 8. The CDR3 has 15 amino acids. DNA for the CDR3: TGTGCCAGCAGCTTACTGACAGGGCGGGGCACTGAAGCTTTCTTT. It specifies CASSLLTGRGTEAFF.

This clone has only a few counts. This chain links TRBV18 with TRBJ2-1; a possible D gene is TRBD2 (6 bases). V was trimmed by 6 bases and J by 12 bases, leaving 18 bases between them. From germline, CDR1 is KGHSH and CDR2 LQKENI. The CDR3 contains 13 residues. CDR3 DNA sequence: TGTGCCAGCTCCTGGGACTCCACTGCAGGGCAGTTCTTC. This gives the protein CASSWDSTAGQFF. Using reference TRBV18 and TRBJ2-1 for the parts outside the CDR3, the full variable domain is NAGVMQNPRHLVRRRGQEARLRCSPMKGHSHVYWYRQLPEEGLKFMVYLQKENIIDESGMPKERFSAEFPKEGPSILRIQQVVRGDSAAYFCASSWDSTAGQFFGPGTRLTVL.

This sequence joins TRBV5-1 and TRBJ1-3; D not resolved. The germline CDR1 and CDR2 sequences are SGHRS and YFSETQ. The V gene lost 7 bases and the J gene lost 4 bases, with 12 bases spanning the gap. The CDR3 spans 13 residues. For the CDR3, the DNA is TGCGCCAGCCGGGAGCGCCTGGGAAACACCATATATTTT. Translation gives CASRERLGNTIYF. The whole variable domain, filled in from reference TRBV5-1 and TRBJ1-3, reads KAGVTQTPRYLIKTRGQQVTLSCSPISGHRSVSWYQQTPGQGLQFLFEYFSETQRNKGNFPGRFSGRQFSNSRSEMNVSTLELGDSALYLCASRERLGNTIYFGEGSWLTVV.

The chain has TRBV12-5 and TRBJ1-2; no definite D call. V was shortened by 6 bases and J by 4 bases, with 15 bases between the two germline ends. Germline V CDR1 and CDR2: LGHNT, FRNRAP. The CDR3 runs to 14 residues. The CDR3 region has the DNA TGTGCTAGTGGGCCGAGGCTTCGAGGCTATGGCTACACCTTC. Translated: CASGPRLRGYGYTF.

The genes are TRBV28 and TRBJ2-7; 8 bases line up with TRBD1. CDR3 size: 18 residues. From germline, CDR1 is MDHEN and CDR2 SYDVKM. V lost 3 bases and J lost 2; bases outside the gene matches: 15. The CDR3 loop reads CASSFDLLGQGWAYEQYF. The CDR3 coding sequence is TGTGCCAGCAGTTTCGATTTATTAGGACAGGGATGGGCCTACGAGCAGTACTTC.

J is TRBJ1-2 and V is TRBV7-3; the D is unclear. Trimming pared 3 bases from V and 7 bases from J, leaving 15 bases between. Germline V gene data show CDR1 as SGHTA and CDR2 as FQGTGA. The CDR3 loop spans 14 amino acids. CDR3 DNA sequence: TGTGCCAGCAGCTTTTCGCCGATGAGTCGTGGCTACACCTTC. The encoded protein is CASSFSPMSRGYTF.

The chain joins TRBV7-8 to TRBJ1-1; TRBD1 aligns across 8 bases. CDR1 SGHVS and CDR2 FQNEAQ come from the germline V gene. V dropped 1 base and J dropped 11; count of bases not matched to a gene: 9. This CDR3 contains 14 residues. CDR3 nucleotide sequence: TGTGCCAGCAGCTTAGTCACTGGACAGGGTGATGCTTTCTTT. Protein product: CASSLVTGQGDAFF.

V and J are TRBV3-1 (or the pseudogene TRBV3-2) and TRBJ1-2; 8 nucleotides line up with TRBD1. V was clipped by 1 base and J by 5 bases; unmatched bases: 6. The CDR3 consists of 15 residues. The germline V gene encodes CDR1 LGHDT and CDR2 YNNKEL (reference sequence). The CDR3 region is CASSQGWQGAYGYTF. In DNA form, the CDR3 reads TGTGCCAGCAGCCAAGGGTGGCAGGGGGCGTATGGCTACACCTTC.

The chain links TRBV9 to TRBJ2-3; TRBD2 agrees at 14 bases. V dropped 4 bases and J dropped 3; count of bases not matched to a gene: 7. The CDR3 loop spans 17 amino acids. CDR1 is SGDLS, CDR2 YYNGEE, per germline. The CDR3 DNA is TGTGCCAGCAGCCTCCGACTAGCGGGGGGGCATACAGATACGCAGTATTTT. It is translated as CASSLRLAGGHTDTQYF. Supplemented by reference TRBV9 and TRBJ2-3, the full variable domain reads DSGVTQTPKHLITATGQRVTLRCSPRSGDLSVYWYQQSLDQGLQFLIQYYNGEERAKGNILERFSAQQFPDLHSELNLSSLELGDSALYFCASSLRLAGGHTDTQYFGPGTRLTVL.

This chain links TRBV24-1 with TRBJ2-3, with a weak D call TRBD1 (5 bases). Germline CDR1 and CDR2: KGHDR and SFDVKD. The V gene lost 6 bases and the J gene lost 4 bases, with 16 bases spanning the gap. The CDR3 is 15 residues long. As DNA, the CDR3 is TGTGCCACCAGTCCAAACCAGGGATCGGCAGATACGCAGTATTTT. It codes for CATSPNQGSADTQYF.

This chain links TRBV7-8 with TRBJ1-3, with D hard to call. Germline CDR1 reads SGHVS; CDR2 reads FQNEAQ. This CDR3 is built from 15 residues. Trimming took 2 bases from V and 0 from J, leaving 8 bases between them. In DNA form, the CDR3 reads TGTGCCAGCAGCTTAACAATATTCTCTGGAAACACCATATATTTT. Its translation: CASSLTIFSGNTIYF.

The V call is TRBV19, the J call TRBJ1-5; 8 nucleotides agree with TRBD1. With V trimmed by 7 bases and J by 4 bases, 3 bases remained unmatched. CDR1 and CDR2 (germline): LNHDA, SQIVND (reference sequence). CDR3 length equals 13 residues. CDR3 DNA sequence: TGTGCCAGTACAGGGGGCTGGAATCAGCCCCAGCATTTT. It specifies CASTGGWNQPQHF.

The chain is built from TRBV4-2 and TRBJ1-1; D unresolved. This CDR3 spans 15 amino acids. Germline V CDR1 and CDR2: LGHNA, YNFKEQ. Trimming cost V 0 bases and J 2 bases, with 10 bases left between them. The chain's CDR3 is CASSQDYTVNTEAFF. As DNA, the CDR3 is TGTGCCAGCAGCCAAGATTATACGGTAAACACTGAAGCTTTCTTT.

The chain recombines TRBV7-2 with TRBJ1-5; 7 nucleotides line up with TRBD1. The CDR3 has 14 residues. Germline CDR1 reads SGHTA; CDR2 reads FQGNSA. Germline trimming cut 3 bases from V and 6 bases from J; bases unmatched to any gene: 5. CDR3 amino acids: CASSFDRDGQPQHF. For the CDR3, the DNA is TGTGCCAGCAGCTTTGACAGGGACGGTCAGCCCCAGCATTTT.

The rearrangement links TRBV7-3 to TRBJ1-1; D gene unclear. The V and J ends lost 2 bases and 0 bases respectively, with 7 bases between them. Germline values: CDR1 SGHTA, CDR2 FQGTGA. This CDR3 is 14 amino acids long. In DNA, the CDR3 is TGTGCCAGCAGCTTAGTGGGCATGAACACTGAAGCTTTCTTT. Amino acids: CASSLVGMNTEAFF.

The chain has TRBV2 and TRBJ1-3, with TRBD1 matching 11 bases. Germline V CDR1 and CDR2: SNHLY, FYNNEI. Losses at the gene ends were 7 bases for V and 3 bases for J; bases not matched to a gene: 5. The CDR3 totals 15 residues. In nucleotides, the CDR3 is TGTGCCAGCACAAGGACAGGGGGCATTGGAAACACCATATATTTT. It codes for CASTRTGGIGNTIYF.

V and J are TRBV25-1 and TRBJ2-1; D remains ambiguous. V shed 7 bases and J shed 3 bases, with 13 bases lying between them. The CDR3 spans 14 residues. Germline V CDR1 and CDR2: MGHDK, SYGVNS. As DNA, the CDR3 is TGTGCCAGCACCCCCGAGGTTGGCTACAATGAGCAGTTCTTC. Amino acid sequence: CASTPEVGYNEQFF.

A few counts support this clone. V is TRBV6-5 and J is TRBJ1-2, with 8 nucleotides matching TRBD1. Germline lookup yields CDR1 MNHEY and CDR2 SVGAGI. The V and J ends lost 2 bases and 7 bases, in that order; junction bases with no gene match: 3. The length of the CDR3 is 13 residues. CDR3 DNA: TGTGCCAGCAGTTACGACAGGGGACGTGGCTACACCTTC. Translation gives CASSYDRGRGYTF.

The CDR3 nucleotides are TGTGCCAGTAGTCCCCCCATTACGGGACAGCGCGGGGAGCTGTTTTTT. Its protein product is CASSPPITGQRGELFF. J is TRBJ2-2 and V is TRBV19; 7 bases fit TRBD1. This CDR3 has 16 residues. Germline CDR1 is LNHDA and CDR2 is SQIVND (reference sequence). After removal of 5 bases from V and 7 bases from J, the junction contained 13 bases not matched to a gene.

The chain couples TRBV7-3 to TRBJ1-1; D unresolved. Looked up from germline, CDR1 is SGHTA and CDR2 is FQGTGA. V was trimmed by 6 bases and J by 2 bases, leaving 16 bases between them. The CDR3 consists of 15 residues. The DNA of the CDR3 is TGTGCCAGCAGACCCAGACCAGGCCTAAACACTGAAGCTTTCTTT. Its translation: CASRPRPGLNTEAFF.

The table lists this clone with a few counts. The chain joins TRBV19 to TRBJ2-1; 13 nucleotides line up with TRBD2. The CDR3 extends over 17 amino acids. After removal of 5 bases from V and 8 bases from J, the junction contained 12 bases not matched to a gene. Germline loops: CDR1 LNHDA, CDR2 SQIVND (reference sequence). This CDR3 reads CASSDIQLAGGMHEQFF. The DNA for the CDR3 is TGTGCCAGTAGTGATATACAACTAGCGGGGGGGATGCATGAGCAGTTCTTC.

The chain joins TRBV6-6 to TRBJ1-1; D uncertain. V shed 6 bases and J shed 10 bases, with 21 bases lying between them. CDR3 length equals 14 residues. Germline loops: CDR1 MNHNY, CDR2 SVGAGI (reference sequence). Here the CDR3 reads CASRKSSGSWGAFF. The CDR3 coding sequence is TGTGCCAGCAGAAAAAGTTCGGGGTCCTGGGGAGCTTTCTTT.

The genes are TRBV20-1 and TRBJ1-5; 7 bases are shared with TRBD1. V dropped 3 bases and J dropped 6; count of bases not matched to a gene: 5. The CDR3 contains 13 residues. In germline, CDR1 is DFQATT, CDR2 SNEGSKA (reference sequence). This CDR3 is CSASYRGGQPQHF. In nucleotides, the CDR3 is TGCAGTGCTAGTTACAGGGGAGGTCAGCCCCAGCATTTT.

This clone was observed a few times. This sequence joins TRBV6-1 and TRBJ1-3; 7 bases line up with TRBD1. After removal of 2 bases from V and 0 bases from J, the junction contained 4 bases not matched to a gene. The length of the CDR3 is 16 residues. The germline gives CDR1 MNHNS, CDR2 SASEGT. The DNA for the CDR3 is TGTGCCAGCAGTGAATTATGGGACAGCTCTGGAAACACCATATATTTT. As protein: CASSELWDSSGNTIYF.